A selection of T cell receptor beta chains follows, all from one sample in a study of T cell repertoires in cytomegalovirus infection. TCRdb independently ran MiXCR on the reads; one entry per CDR3 protein. The sample lists more than 250,000 distinct CDR3 sequences; 20% to 25% were seen once. Their recognized antigens are unknown. The source was cultured PBMCs, collected from culture after CMV antigen stimulation. These receptors were taken from a human donor in good health (CMV status not recorded). Some clones in this sample may be carry-over from other donors' samples. Each CDR3 is given with its conserved first and last residue.

>14|TRBV10-3
CAISAAANTGELFF
>16|TRBV2
CASTLVAQTSQETQYF
>13|TRBV20-1
CSASPPGPYGYTF
>15|TRBV4-1
CASSHGIVSNTEAFF
>14|TRBV6-2/TRBV6-3
CASSSTREQETQYF
>15|TRBV9
CASSVDATGDTEAFF
>15|TRBV19
CASSINFIAGDEQYF
>19|TRBV4-3
CASSQDWTGGGLAGIEQFF
>15|TRBV7-2
CASSSGSLEGGAQYF
>18|TRBV24-1
CATSDSRLAGVAYNEQFF
>16|TRBV6-1
CAAVPGPGTSNYGYTF
>15|TRBV29-1
CSVRGTSGRVWEQFF
>16|TRBV27
CASSLLAVASTDTQYF
>14|TRBV12-3/TRBV12-4
CASRRVRAYNEQFF
>16|TRBV12-3/TRBV12-4
CASSPRTSGGTDTQYF
>14|TRBV2
CASIRDRGNEKLFF
>14|TRBV28
CASSLLGGTDTQYF